This T cell receptor (beta chain) comes out of a study of T cell responses to AZD1222 COVID-19 vaccine. Here immunoSEQ multiplex PCR was the method, and the copy in TCRdb shows in-frame clones only, minus some. The sample holds about 96,000 clones, roughly nine tenths seen once. The V and J ends lost 1 base and 5 bases respectively, with 8 bases between them. Germline V CDR1 and CDR2: SGHTA, FQGTGA. The CDR3 runs to 13 residues. This TCR derives from an adult in good health. The chain recombines TRBV7-3 with TRBJ1-1; D not certain. This specimen consisted of peripheral blood, obtained on day 0 of AZD1222 vaccination. This chain's CDR3 is CASSLRWGTEAFF. For the CDR3, the DNA is TGTGCCAGCAGCTTAAGGTGGGGAACTGAAGCTTTCTTT.